This T cell receptor beta chain was sequenced during a study of T-cell reconstitution after alpha-beta-depleted transplantation in children. The library targeted TCRbeta and was prepared with unique molecular identifiers. From the PCR reads, TCRdb called clonotypes with MiXCR, one entry per CDR3 protein. The sample shows almost 250,000 distinct CDR3 sequences, under 30% of them seen only once. With regard to this clonotype: What it recognizes is unknown.

Broader study findings: Newly generated T cells supplied most T-cell counts and diversity one year post-transplant. Approximately two months post-transplant, alpha-beta T cells reportedly originated from several hundred expanded graft clones. Day-60 TCRbeta diversity that was high in some patients was derived from surviving recipient T cells and thymic progenitors.

The material sequenced was PBMCs, taken before TCRalphabeta/CD19-depleted stem cell transplant. The TCR originated in a girl aged 2-10 years with Fanconi anemia, due to receive a stem cell transplant.

DNA for the CDR3: TGTGCCAGCAGCTATTATCGCCTGAAAAACAATGAGCAGTTCTTC. Protein sequence: CASSYYRLKNNEQFF. V gene TRBV7-2 combines with J gene TRBJ2-1; D unresolved. Trimming left V 4 bases short and J 5 bases short, with 15 bases between. The CDR3 length is 15 residues. The germline gives CDR1 SGHTA, CDR2 FQGNSA.